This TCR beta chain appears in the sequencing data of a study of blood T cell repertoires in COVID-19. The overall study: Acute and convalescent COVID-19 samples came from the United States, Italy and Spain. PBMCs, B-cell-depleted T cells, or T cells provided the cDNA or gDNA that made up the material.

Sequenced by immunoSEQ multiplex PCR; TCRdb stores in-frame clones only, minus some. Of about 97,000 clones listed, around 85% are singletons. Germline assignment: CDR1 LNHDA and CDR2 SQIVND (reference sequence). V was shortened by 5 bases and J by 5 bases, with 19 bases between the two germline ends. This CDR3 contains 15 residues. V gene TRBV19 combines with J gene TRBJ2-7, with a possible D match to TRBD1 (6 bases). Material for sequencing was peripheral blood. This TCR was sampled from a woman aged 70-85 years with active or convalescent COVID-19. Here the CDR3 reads CASSPQQGSFDEQYF. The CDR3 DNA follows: TGTGCCAGTAGTCCACAACAGGGTAGTTTTGACGAGCAGTACTTC.